This passage covers 6 T cell receptor beta chains from one sample sequenced in a study of spatial heterogeneity in lung cancer. Time point specified: sample taken at primary tumor resection. Researchers sequenced whole RNA taken from tumor, nontumor lung or frozen PBMC without sorting. TCRdb analysed the 5' RACE reads with MiXCR anew, one entry per CDR3 protein. The repertoire holds about 42,000 distinct CDR3 sequences, with roughly 7.1% as singletons. The sample was PBMCs, taken at surgery. Receptor source: a female donor with early-stage non-small cell lung cancer.

This clonotype has more than one count but fewer than ten. The V call is TRBV20-1, the J call TRBJ1-2, with a weak D call TRBD1 (5 bases). Germline values: CDR1 DFQATT, CDR2 SNEGSKA (reference sequence). The germline V and J ends were trimmed by 8 bases and 5 bases, with 18 bases remaining between them. The CDR3 length is 13 residues. The CDR3 is CSPGGTGPYGYTF. Here the CDR3 DNA reads TGCAGTCCCGGGGGAACGGGTCCTTATGGCTACACCTTC.

This clonotype came up many times. The chain carries TRBV12-3 or TRBV12-4 and TRBJ1-5; D is ambiguous. V was shortened by 3 bases and J by 3 bases, with 6 bases between the two germline ends. This CDR3 comprises 13 residues. For the CDR3, the DNA is TGTGCCAGCAGTTTTGAGGACAATCAGCCCCAGCATTTT. It is translated as CASSFEDNQPQHF.

This clonotype was seen at least ten times. This chain connects TRBV10-1 to TRBJ2-3; D possibly corresponds to TRBD2 (5 bases). CDR1 and CDR2 (germline): WNHNN, SYGVQD (reference sequence). V lost 8 bases and J 1 base, leaving 10 bases between the germline ends. The CDR3 totals 13 residues. The CDR3 spells CASQSGGTDTQYF. The CDR3, as DNA: TGCGCCAGCCAGTCCGGGGGCACAGATACGCAGTATTTT.

In its sample, this clonotype was seen many times. J is TRBJ1-4 and V is TRBV7-8; the match to TRBD1 covers 8 bases. The CDR3 sequence is 14 residues long. The junction had 1 base not matched to a gene; V was cut back by 4 bases and J by 3 bases. Looked up from germline, CDR1 is SGHVS and CDR2 is FQNEAQ. The CDR3 loop is CASSSGQANEKLFF. DNA of the CDR3: TGTGCCAGCAGCTCGGGACAGGCTAATGAAAAACTGTTTTTT. The whole variable domain, remainder taken from reference TRBV7-8 and TRBJ1-4, is GAGVSQSPRYKVAKRGQDVALRCDPISGHVSLFWYQQALGQGPEFLTYFQNEAQLDKSGLPSDRFFAERPEGSVSTLKIQRTQQEDSAVYLCASSSGQANEKLFFGSGTQLSVL.

V and J are TRBV20-1 and TRBJ2-3; D not certain. V was cut by 1 base and J by 4 bases, with 12 bases left in between. There are 14 residues in the CDR3. Germline CDR1 DFQATT, CDR2 SNEGSKA (reference sequence). This CDR3 is CSARVAGPSDTQYF. In DNA form, the CDR3 reads TGCAGTGCTAGAGTAGCCGGACCCTCAGATACGCAGTATTTT.

This clonotype was recorded a few times. The chain has TRBV2 and TRBJ2-2; TRBD1 matches 10 bases. Germline V gene data show CDR1 as SNHLY and CDR2 as FYNNEI. This CDR3 is built from 15 residues. With V trimmed by 6 bases and J by 3 bases, 4 bases remained unmatched. CDR3 sequence reads: CASRRQGADTGELFF. The CDR3 region has the DNA TGTGCCAGCAGAAGACAGGGGGCGGACACCGGGGAGCTGTTTTTT.